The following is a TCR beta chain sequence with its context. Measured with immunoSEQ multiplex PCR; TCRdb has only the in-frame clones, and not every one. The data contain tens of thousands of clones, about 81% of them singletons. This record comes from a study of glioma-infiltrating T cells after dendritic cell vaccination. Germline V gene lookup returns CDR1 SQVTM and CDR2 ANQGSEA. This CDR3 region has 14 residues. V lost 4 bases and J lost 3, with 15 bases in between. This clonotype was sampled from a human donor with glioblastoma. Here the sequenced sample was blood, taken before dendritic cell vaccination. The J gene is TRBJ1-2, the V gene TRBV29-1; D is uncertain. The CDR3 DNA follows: TGCAGCGTTGTGAGGGCAGGACGGGACTATGGCTACACCTTC. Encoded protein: CSVVRAGRDYGYTF.